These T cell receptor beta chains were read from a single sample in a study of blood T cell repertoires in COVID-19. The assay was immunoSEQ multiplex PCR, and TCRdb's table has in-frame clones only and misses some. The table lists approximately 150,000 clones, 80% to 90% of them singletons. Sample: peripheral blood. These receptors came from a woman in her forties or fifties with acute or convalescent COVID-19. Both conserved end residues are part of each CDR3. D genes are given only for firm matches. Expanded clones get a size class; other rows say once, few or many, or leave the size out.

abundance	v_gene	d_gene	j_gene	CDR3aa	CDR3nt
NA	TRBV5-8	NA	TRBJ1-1	CASDRYRGTEAFF	TGTGCCAGCGACCGCTACCGGGGCACTGAAGCTTTCTTT
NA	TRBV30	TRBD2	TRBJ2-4	CVGGGELAKNIQYF	TGTGTGGGCGGGGGGGAACTAGCCAAAAACATTCAGTACTTC
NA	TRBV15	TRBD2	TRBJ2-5	CATSVGTSGPQETQYF	TGTGCCACCAGCGTCGGGACTAGCGGGCCCCAAGAGACCCAGTACTTC
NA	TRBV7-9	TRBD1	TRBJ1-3	CASSLRQGAENTIYF	TGTGCCAGCAGCTTGCGACAGGGGGCGGAAAACACCATATATTTT
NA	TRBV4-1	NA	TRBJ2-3	CASSPLAATDTQYF	TGCGCCAGCAGCCCTTTAGCGGCCACAGATACGCAGTATTTT
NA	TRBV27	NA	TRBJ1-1	CASSQGSGAFF	TGTGCCAGCAGTCAGGGGAGCGGAGCTTTCTTT
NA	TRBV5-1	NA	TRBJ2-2	CASSLSPTNGFGELFF	TGCGCCAGCAGCTTGTCTCCGACAAATGGATTCGGGGAGCTGTTTTTT
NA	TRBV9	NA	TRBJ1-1	CASSVRQLNTEAFF	TGTGCCAGCAGCGTTCGACAGCTGAACACTGAAGCTTTCTTT
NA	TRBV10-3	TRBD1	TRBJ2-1	CAISGDREGEQFF	TGTGCCATCAGTGGGGACAGGGAAGGTGAGCAGTTCTTC
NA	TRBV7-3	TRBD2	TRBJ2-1	CASSPDASGRLNEQFF	TGTGCCAGCAGCCCCGACGCTAGCGGGAGATTGAATGAGCAGTTCTTC
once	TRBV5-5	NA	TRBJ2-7	CASSLTGKSEQYF	TGTGCCAGCAGCTTGACAGGGAAGAGCGAGCAGTACTTC
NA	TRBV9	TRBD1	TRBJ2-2	CASSPSTGFTGELFF	TGTGCCAGCAGCCCCTCGACAGGGTTTACCGGGGAGCTGTTTTTT
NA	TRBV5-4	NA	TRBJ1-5	CASSSQGSNQPQHF	TGTGCCAGCAGCTCTCAGGGGAGCAATCAGCCCCAGCATTTT
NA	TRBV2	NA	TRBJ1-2	CASTQTTQLYGYTF	TGTGCCAGCACCCAAACGACACAACTGTATGGCTACACCTTC
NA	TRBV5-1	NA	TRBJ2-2	CASSLGQGLNTGELFF	TGCGCCAGCAGCTTGGGGCAGGGGCTAAACACCGGGGAGCTGTTTTTT
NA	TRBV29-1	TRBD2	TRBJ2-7	CSVGLAPSYEQYF	TGCAGCGTAGGACTAGCGCCGTCCTACGAGCAGTACTTC
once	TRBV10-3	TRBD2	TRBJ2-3	CAISGAPGGGRTDTQYF	TGTGCCATCAGTGGGGCCCCGGGTGGCGGGAGAACAGATACGCAGTATTTT
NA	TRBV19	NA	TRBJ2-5	CASAPGLGTQYF	TGTGCCAGCGCCCCGGGGTTGGGGACCCAGTACTTC
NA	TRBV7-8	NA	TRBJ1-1	CASRSGPMNTEAFF	TGTGCCAGTAGATCAGGCCCCATGAACACTGAAGCTTTCTTT
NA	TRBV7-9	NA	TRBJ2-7	CASSPGRAYEQYF	TGTGCCAGCTCCCCGGGGAGAGCCTACGAGCAGTACTTC
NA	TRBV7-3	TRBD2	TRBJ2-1	CASSLEPSGSWDNEQFF	TGTGCCAGCAGCTTAGAGCCTAGCGGGAGTTGGGACAATGAGCAGTTCTTC
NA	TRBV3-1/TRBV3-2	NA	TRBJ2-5	CASSPTGREETQYF	TGTGCCAGCAGCCCTACAGGGAGAGAAGAGACCCAGTACTTC
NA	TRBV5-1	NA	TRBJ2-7	CASSGGSGAYEQYF	TGCGCCAGCAGCGGCGGGTCGGGAGCCTACGAGCAGTACTTC
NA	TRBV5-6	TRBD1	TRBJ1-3	CASSSIGTVVGNTIYF	TGTGCCAGCAGCTCCATAGGGACAGTTGTTGGAAACACCATATATTTT
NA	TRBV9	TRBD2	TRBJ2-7	CASSTDPGGTYEQYF	TGTGCCAGCAGCACGGACCCGGGGGGTACCTACGAGCAGTACTTC
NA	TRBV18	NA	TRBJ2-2	CASSPARANTGELFF	TGTGCCAGCTCACCGGCCAGGGCAAACACCGGGGAGCTGTTTTTT